The table lists the clone carrying this T cell receptor (beta chain) with many counts. The target antigen is unknown. Together with a sample-barcoded 5' primer, a J-beta primer mix was included in a second PCR lasting 7 to 11 cycles. A single record per CDR3 protein comes from TCRdb applying MiXCR to the 5' RACE reads. The repertoire has approximately 700,000 distinct CDR3 sequences, approximately 31% of them found once; the top ten carry less than 20%. This specimen belongs to a study of blood T cells in healthy people across ages. Across the study: Every two T cells gave about one barcoded beta molecule via template switching.

The study, taken as a whole, reports: Per million T cells, TCR beta diversity dropped roughly linearly as age increased. Long-lived and aged donors differed, with more naive CD4+ cells and higher diversity in the long-lived.

The CDR3 consists of 16 residues. Germline loops: CDR1 ENHRY, CDR2 SYGVKD. V was pared by 6 bases and J by 4 bases, with 9 bases of the junction left unmatched. The chain uses TRBV10-3 and TRBJ1-2, with 12 positions matching TRBD1. The source material was blood. This TCR came from a woman older than 75 in good health. This CDR3 reads CAIRVTGTGGFYGYTF. The CDR3 region has the DNA TGTGCCATCAGAGTAACCGGGACAGGGGGCTTCTATGGCTACACCTTC.